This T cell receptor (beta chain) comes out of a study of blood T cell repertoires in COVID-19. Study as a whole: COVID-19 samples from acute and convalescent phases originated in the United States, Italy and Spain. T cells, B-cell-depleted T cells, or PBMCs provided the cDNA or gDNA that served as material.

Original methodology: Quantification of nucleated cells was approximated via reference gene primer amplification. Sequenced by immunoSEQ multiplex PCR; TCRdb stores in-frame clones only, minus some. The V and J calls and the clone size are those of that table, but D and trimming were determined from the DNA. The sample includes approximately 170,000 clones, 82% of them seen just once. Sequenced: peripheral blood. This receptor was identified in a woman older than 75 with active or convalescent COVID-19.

The CDR3 nucleotides read TGCGCCAGCAGCTCGACAGGGCTTTTGGGGACCCAGTACTTC. Amino acid sequence: CASSSTGLLGTQYF. This rearrangement joins TRBV5-1 to TRBJ2-5, with TRBD1 matching over 7 bases. The CDR3 has 14 amino acids. Germline lookup yields CDR1 SGHRS and CDR2 YFSETQ. Trimming took 3 bases from V and 7 from J; bases not matched to a gene: 9.